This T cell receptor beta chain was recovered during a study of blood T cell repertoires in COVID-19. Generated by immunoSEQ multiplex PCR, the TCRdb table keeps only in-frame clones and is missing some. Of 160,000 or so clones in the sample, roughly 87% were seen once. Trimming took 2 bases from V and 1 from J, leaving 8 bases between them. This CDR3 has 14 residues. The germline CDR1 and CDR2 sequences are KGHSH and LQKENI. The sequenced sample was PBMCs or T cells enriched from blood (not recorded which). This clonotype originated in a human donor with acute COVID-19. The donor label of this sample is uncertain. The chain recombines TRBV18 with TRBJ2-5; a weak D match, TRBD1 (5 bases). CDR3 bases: TGTGCCAGCTCACCAAAGGGGTTCCAAGAGACCCAGTACTTC. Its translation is CASSPKGFQETQYF. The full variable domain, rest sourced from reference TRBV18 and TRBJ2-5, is NAGVMQNPRHLVRRRGQEARLRCSPMKGHSHVYWYRQLPEEGLKFMVYLQKENIIDESGMPKERFSAEFPKEGPSILRIQQVVRGDSAAYFCASSPKGFQETQYFGPGTRLLVL.